This entry describes one TCR beta chain. The sample originates from a study of T cell changes during pregnancy in multiple sclerosis. Losses at the gene ends were 7 bases for V and 2 bases for J; bases not matched to a gene: 9. The germline gives CDR1 SGHRS, CDR2 YFSETQ. The CDR3 runs 16 residues. TCRdb's copy holds only in-frame clones and misses some; the assay was immunoSEQ multiplex PCR. The sample gives more than 85,000 clones, 94% of which show up once; approximately 1.7% is in the top ten. The sample in question was peripheral blood, obtained after pregnancy. The gene calls are TRBV5-1 and TRBJ2-3; TRBD2 matches 11 bases. The receptor was derived from a female donor in good health, enrolled as a control in a pregnancy study. The CDR3 here is CASQEVAGGPTDTQYF. DNA for the CDR3: TGCGCCAGCCAAGAGGTAGCGGGAGGGCCCACAGATACGCAGTATTTT.